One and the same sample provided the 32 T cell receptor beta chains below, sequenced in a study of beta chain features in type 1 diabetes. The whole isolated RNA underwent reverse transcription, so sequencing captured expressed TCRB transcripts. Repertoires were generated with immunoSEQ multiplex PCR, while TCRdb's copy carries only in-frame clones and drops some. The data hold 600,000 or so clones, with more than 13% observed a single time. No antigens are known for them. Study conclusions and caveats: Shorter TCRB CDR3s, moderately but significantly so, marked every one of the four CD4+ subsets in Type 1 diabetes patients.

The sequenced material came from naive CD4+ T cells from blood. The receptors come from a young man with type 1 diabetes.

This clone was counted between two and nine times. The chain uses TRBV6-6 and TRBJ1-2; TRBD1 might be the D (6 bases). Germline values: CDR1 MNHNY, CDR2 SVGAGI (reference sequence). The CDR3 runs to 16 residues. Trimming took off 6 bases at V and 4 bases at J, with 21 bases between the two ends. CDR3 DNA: TGTGCCAGCAGCTCAGTAATGGACAGCCGCGCCTATGGCTACACCTTC. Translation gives CASSSVMDSRAYGYTF.

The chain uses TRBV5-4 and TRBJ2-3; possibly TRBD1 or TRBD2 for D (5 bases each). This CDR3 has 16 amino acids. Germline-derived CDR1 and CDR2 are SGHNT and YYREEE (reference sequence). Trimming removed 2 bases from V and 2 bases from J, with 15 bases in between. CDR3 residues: CASSLLSGTDTDTQYF. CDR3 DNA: TGTGCCAGCAGCTTACTATCCGGGACCGACACAGATACGCAGTATTTT. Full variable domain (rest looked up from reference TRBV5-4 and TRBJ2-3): ETGVTQSPTHLIKTRGQQVTLRCSSQSGHNTVSWYQQALGQGPQFIFQYYREEENGRGNFPPRFSGLQFPNYSSELNVNALELDDSALYLCASSLLSGTDTDTQYFGPGTRLTVL.

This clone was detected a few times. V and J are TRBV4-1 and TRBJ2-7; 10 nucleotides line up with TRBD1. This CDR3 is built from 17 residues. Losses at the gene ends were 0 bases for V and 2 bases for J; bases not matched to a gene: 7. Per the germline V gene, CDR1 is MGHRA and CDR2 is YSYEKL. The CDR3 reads CASSQDSGTGVTYEQYF. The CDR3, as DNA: TGCGCCAGCAGCCAAGATTCTGGGACAGGGGTAACCTACGAGCAGTACTTC.

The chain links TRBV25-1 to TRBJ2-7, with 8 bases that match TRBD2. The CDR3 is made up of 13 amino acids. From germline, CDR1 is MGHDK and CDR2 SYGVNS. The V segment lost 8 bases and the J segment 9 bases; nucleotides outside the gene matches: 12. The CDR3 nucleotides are TGTGCCAGCCGTTCGACGGGAGGGCCTCTGCAGTACTTC. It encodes CASRSTGGPLQYF.

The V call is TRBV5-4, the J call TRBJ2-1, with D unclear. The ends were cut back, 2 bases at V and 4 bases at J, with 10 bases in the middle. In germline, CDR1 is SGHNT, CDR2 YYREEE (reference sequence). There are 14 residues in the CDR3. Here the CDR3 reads CASSLKDFYNEQFF. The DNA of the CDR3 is TGTGCCAGCAGCTTAAAAGACTTTTACAATGAGCAGTTCTTC.

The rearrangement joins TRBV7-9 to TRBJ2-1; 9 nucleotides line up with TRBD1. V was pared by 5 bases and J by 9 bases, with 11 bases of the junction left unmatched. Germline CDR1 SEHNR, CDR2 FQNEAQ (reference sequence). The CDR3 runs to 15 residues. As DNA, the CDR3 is TGTGCCAGCAGCCTCGGGACAGGGAGGGTCGGTGAGCAGTTCTTC. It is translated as CASSLGTGRVGEQFF. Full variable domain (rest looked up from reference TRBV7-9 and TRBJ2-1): DTGVSQNPRHKITKRGQNVTFRCDPISEHNRLYWYRQTLGQGPEFLTYFQNEAQLEKSRLLSDRFSAERPKGSFSTLEIQRTEQGDSAMYLCASSLGTGRVGEQFFGPGTRLTVL.

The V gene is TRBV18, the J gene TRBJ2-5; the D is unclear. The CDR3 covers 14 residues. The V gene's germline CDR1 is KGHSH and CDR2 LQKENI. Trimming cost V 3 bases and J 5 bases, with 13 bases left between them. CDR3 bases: TGTGCCAGCTCACCTCCAGTGAACGGGGAGACCCAGTACTTC. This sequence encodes CASSPPVNGETQYF.

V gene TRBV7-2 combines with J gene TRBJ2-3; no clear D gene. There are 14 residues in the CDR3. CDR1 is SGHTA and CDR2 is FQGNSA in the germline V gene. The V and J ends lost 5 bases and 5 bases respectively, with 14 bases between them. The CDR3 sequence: CASSQVSARDTQYF. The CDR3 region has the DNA TGTGCCAGCAGCCAAGTTTCAGCGCGAGATACGCAGTATTTT.

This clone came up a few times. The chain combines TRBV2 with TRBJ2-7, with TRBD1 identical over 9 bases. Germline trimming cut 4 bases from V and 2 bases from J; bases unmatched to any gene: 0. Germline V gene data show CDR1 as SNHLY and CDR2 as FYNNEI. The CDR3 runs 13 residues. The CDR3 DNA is TGTGCCAGCAGTGGACAGGGGGCCTACGAGCAGTACTTC. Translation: CASSGQGAYEQYF.

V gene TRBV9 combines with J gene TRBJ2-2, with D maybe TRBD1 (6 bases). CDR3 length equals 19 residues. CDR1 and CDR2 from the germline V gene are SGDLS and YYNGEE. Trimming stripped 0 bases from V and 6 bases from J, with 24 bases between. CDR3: CASSVVLNPRNTGPGELFF. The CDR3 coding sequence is TGTGCCAGCAGCGTAGTTTTAAATCCCCGCAATACAGGGCCCGGGGAGCTGTTTTTT.

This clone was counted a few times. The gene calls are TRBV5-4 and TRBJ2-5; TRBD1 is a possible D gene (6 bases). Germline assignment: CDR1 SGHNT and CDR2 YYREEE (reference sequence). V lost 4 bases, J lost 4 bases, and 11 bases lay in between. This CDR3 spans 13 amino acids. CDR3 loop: CASSPDRLETQYF. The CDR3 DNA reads TGTGCCAGCAGCCCTGACAGGCTAGAGACCCAGTACTTC.

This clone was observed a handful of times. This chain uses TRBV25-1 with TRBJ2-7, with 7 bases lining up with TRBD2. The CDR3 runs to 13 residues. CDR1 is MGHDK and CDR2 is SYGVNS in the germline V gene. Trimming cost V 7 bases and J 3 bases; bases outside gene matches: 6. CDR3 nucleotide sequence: TGTGCCAGCACCGGGAGGAGGGGCTACGAGCAGTACTTC. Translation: CASTGRRGYEQYF.

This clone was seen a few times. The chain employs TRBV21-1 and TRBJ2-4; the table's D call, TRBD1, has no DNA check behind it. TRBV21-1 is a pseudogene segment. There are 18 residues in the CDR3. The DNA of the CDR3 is TGTGCCAGCAGCAAACCCCAAGGGGGCCGGAGGAACAAAAACATTCAGTACTTC. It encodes CASSKPQGGRRNKNIQYF.

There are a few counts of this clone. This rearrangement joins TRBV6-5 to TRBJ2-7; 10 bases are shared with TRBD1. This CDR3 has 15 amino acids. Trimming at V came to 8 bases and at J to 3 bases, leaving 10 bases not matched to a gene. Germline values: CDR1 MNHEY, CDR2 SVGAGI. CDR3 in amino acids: CASSRPGTGVYEQYF. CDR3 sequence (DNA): TGTGCCAGCTCGCGGCCTGGGACAGGGGTCTACGAGCAGTACTTC.

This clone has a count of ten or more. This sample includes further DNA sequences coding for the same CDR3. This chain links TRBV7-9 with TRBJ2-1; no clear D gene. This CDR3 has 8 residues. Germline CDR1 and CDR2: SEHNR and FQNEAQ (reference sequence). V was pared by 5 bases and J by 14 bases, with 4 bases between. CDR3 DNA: TGTGCCAGCAGCCCCGAGTTCTTC. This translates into CASSPEFF.

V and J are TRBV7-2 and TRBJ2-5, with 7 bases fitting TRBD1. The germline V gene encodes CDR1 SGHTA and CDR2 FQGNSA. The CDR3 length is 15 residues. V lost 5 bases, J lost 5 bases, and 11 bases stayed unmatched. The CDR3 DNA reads TGTGCCAGCAGCCCCTTCGGGACAGAAGGGGAGACCCAGTACTTC. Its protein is CASSPFGTEGETQYF.

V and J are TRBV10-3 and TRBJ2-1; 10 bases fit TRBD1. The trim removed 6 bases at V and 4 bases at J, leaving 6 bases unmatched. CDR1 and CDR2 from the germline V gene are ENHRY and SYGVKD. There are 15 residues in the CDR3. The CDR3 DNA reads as TGTGCCATCAGGGGACAGGGGACCGAATACAATGAGCAGTTCTTC. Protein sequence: CAIRGQGTEYNEQFF.

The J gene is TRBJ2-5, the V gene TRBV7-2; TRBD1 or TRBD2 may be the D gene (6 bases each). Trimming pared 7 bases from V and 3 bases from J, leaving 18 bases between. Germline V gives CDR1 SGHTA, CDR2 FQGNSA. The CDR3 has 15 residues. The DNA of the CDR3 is TGTGCCAGCATCCTCCGGAGGGGGTCTGAAGAGACCCAGTACTTC. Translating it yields CASILRRGSEETQYF.

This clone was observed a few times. The CDR3 region is CAIRGPTGGYGGYTF. In nucleotides, the CDR3 is TGTGCCATCAGGGGGCCGACAGGGGGCTACGGTGGCTACACCTTC. The chain is built from TRBV10-3 and TRBJ1-2; TRBD1 aligns across 10 bases. Germline-derived CDR1 and CDR2 are ENHRY and SYGVKD. Trimming took 6 bases from V and 7 from J; bases not matched to a gene: 11. The CDR3 has 15 residues.

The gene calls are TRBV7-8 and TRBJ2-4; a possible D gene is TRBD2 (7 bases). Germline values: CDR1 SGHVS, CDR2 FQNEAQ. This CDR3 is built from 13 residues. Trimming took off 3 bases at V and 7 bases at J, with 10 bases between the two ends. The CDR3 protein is CASSFRGANIQYF. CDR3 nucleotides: TGTGCCAGCAGCTTTCGGGGGGCCAACATTCAGTACTTC.

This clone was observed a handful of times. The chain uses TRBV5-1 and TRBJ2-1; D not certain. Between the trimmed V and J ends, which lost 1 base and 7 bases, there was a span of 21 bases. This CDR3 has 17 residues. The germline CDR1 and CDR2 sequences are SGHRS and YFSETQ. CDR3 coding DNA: TGCGCCAGCAGCTTGATCTTATTCCAGGAGAGTGGGAATGAGCAGTTCTTC. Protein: CASSLILFQESGNEQFF.

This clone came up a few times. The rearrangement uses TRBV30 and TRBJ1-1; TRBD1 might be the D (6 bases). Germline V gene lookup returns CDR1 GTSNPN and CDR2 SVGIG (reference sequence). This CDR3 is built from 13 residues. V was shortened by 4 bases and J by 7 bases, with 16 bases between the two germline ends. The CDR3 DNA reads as TGTGCCTGGACCTCGGGACACGTTCTTGAAGCTTTCTTT. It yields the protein CAWTSGHVLEAFF.

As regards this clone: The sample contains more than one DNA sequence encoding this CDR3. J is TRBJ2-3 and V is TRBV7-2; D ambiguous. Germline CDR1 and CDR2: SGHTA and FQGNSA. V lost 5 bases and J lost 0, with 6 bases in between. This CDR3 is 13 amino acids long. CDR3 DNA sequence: TGTGCCAGCAGCCCACCAAGCACAGATACGCAGTATTTT. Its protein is CASSPPSTDTQYF.

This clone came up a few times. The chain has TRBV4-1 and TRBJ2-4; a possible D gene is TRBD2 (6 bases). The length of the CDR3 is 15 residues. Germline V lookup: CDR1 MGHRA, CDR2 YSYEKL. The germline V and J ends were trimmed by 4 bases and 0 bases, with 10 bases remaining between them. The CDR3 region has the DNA TGCGCCAGCAGCCCTATGGGACTAGCCAAAAACATTCAGTACTTC. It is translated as CASSPMGLAKNIQYF.

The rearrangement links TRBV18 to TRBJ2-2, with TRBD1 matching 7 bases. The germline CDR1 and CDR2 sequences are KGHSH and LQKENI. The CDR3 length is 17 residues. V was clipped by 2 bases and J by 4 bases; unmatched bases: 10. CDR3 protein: CASSPGDSRRGTGELFF. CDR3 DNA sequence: TGTGCCAGCTCACCAGGGGACAGTCGGCGTGGCACCGGGGAGCTGTTTTTT. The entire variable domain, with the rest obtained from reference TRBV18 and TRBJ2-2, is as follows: NAGVMQNPRHLVRRRGQEARLRCSPMKGHSHVYWYRQLPEEGLKFMVYLQKENIIDESGMPKERFSAEFPKEGPSILRIQQVVRGDSAAYFCASSPGDSRRGTGELFFGEGSRLTVL.

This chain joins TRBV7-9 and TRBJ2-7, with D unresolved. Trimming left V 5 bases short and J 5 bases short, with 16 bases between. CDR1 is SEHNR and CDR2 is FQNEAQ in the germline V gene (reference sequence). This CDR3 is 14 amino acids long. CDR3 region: CASSTSPNRDEQYF. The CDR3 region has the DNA TGTGCCAGCAGCACCTCACCTAATAGGGACGAGCAGTACTTC.

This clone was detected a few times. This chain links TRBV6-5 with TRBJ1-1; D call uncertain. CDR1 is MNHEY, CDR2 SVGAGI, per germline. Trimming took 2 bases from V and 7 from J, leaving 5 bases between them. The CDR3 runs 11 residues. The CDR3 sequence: CASSYANEAFF. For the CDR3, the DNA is TGTGCCAGCAGTTACGCTAATGAAGCTTTCTTT.

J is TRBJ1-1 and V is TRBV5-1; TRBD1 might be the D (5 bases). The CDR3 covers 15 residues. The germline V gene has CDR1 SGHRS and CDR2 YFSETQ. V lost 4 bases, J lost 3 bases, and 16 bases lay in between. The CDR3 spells CASSATRTGDTEAFF. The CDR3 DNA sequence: TGCGCCAGCAGCGCCACAAGGACGGGGGACACTGAAGCTTTCTTT.

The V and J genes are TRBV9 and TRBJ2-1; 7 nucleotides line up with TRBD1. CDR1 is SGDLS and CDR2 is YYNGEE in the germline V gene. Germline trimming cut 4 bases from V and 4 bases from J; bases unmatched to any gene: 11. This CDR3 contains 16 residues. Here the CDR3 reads CASSSKPGTAYNEQFF. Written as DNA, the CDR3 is TGTGCCAGCAGCTCAAAACCCGGGACAGCTTACAATGAGCAGTTCTTC.

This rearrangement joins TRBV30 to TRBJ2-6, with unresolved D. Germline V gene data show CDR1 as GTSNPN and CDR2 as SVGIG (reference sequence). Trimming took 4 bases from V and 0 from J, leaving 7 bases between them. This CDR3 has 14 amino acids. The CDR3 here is CAWTESSGANVLTF. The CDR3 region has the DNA TGTGCCTGGACTGAGAGCTCTGGGGCCAACGTCCTGACTTTC. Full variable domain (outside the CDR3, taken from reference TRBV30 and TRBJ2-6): SQTIHQWPATLVQPVGSPLSLECTVEGTSNPNLYWYRQAAGRGLQLLFYSVGIGQISSEVPQNLSASRPQDRQFILSSKKLLLSDSGFYLCAWTESSGANVLTFGAGSRLTVL.

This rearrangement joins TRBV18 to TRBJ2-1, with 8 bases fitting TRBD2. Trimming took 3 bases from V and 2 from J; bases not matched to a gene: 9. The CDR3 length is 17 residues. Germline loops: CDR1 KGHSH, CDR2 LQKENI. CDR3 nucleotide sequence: TGTGCCAGCTCACCCTCCACCGGGAGGGGTACCTACAATGAGCAGTTCTTC. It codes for CASSPSTGRGTYNEQFF.

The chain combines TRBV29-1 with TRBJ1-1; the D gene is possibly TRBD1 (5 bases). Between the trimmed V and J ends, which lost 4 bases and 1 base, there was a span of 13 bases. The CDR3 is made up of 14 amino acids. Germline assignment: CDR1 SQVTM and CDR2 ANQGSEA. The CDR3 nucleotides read TGCAGCGTTGGCAGGACGACAGAGAACACTGAAGCTTTCTTT. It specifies CSVGRTTENTEAFF.